This TCR beta chain came from a study of PD-1 blockade in classical Hodgkin lymphoma. On this clone: The antigen remains undetermined.

General study points: At C4D1, TCR diversity had climbed significantly for CD4+ cells, though not for CD8+ cells. Anyone who began nivolumab under 1 year after ASCT was excluded. The study reported lower baseline TCR diversity in newly diagnosed patients than in healthy donors. Possible causes of repertoire differences, disease activity or prior therapy, remain undefined.

Trimming removed 6 bases from V and 5 bases from J; junction bases left unmatched: 11. This CDR3 contains 17 residues. Germline values: CDR1 SQVTM, CDR2 ANQGSEA. Assay: immunoSEQ multiplex PCR; the TCRdb copy retains only in-frame clones and omits some. The repertoire has some 63,000 clones, about nine tenths of them found once; the top ten carry 9.7%. Each patient's relapse followed autologous stem cell transplantation, and brentuximab vedotin exposure varied. V is TRBV29-1 and J is TRBJ2-1, with 15 bases matching TRBD2. The sample was peripheral blood mononuclear cells (PBMCs), taken at baseline. The TCR originated in a human donor with classical Hodgkin lymphoma. The CDR3 region is CSVDPPGLAGGHNEQFF. The CDR3 DNA sequence: TGCAGCGTCGACCCTCCGGGACTAGCGGGGGGTCACAATGAGCAGTTCTTC.